These T cell receptor beta chains were read from a single sample in a study of T cell responses to AZD1222 COVID-19 vaccine. TCRdb's table, derived via immunoSEQ multiplex PCR, lists solely in-frame clones and lacks some. The data contain some 130,000 clones, roughly 93% of them singletons. Sequencing used peripheral blood, obtained 28 days after the second AZD1222 dose. Every receptor here comes from an adult who received the AZD1222 COVID-19 vaccine. Each CDR3 is given with its conserved first and last residue. The D gene is left open where the match is weak. Part of the rows lack a size; the others show once, few, many or a class for expanded clones.

>TRBV6-2/TRBV6-3|TRBJ1-2|.|once
TGTGCCAGCAGTTACCCGGGGACGTCAGGCTACACCTTC
CASSYPGTSGYTF
>TRBV7-9|TRBJ2-7|.|.
TGTGCCAGCAGCTTAATTTTGGCAGGGGACTACGAGCAGTACTTC
CASSLILAGDYEQYF
>TRBV9|TRBJ1-1|TRBD1|.
TGTGCCAGCAGCCAGGGGGCCAACACTGAAGCTTTCTTT
CASSQGANTEAFF
>TRBV29-1|TRBJ2-7|.|.
TGCAGCGTTGAACGAGGCTACGAGCAGTACTTC
CSVERGYEQYF
>TRBV7-9|TRBJ1-2|.|once
TGTGCCAGCAGCGGGGGGGACCTCGATGGTGGCTACACCTTC
CASSGGDLDGGYTF
>TRBV7-6|TRBJ1-2|TRBD1|.
TGTGCCAGCAGCCCGCGATCAAGTGAGGGGGCCTCTGGCTACACCTTC
CASSPRSSEGASGYTF
>TRBV14|TRBJ1-2|.|.
TGTGCCAGCAGCCAAGAGTCTAACTTGCAGGGCGGACGAGAAGGCTACACCTTC
CASSQESNLQGGREGYTF
>TRBV5-5|TRBJ2-7|.|.
TGTGCCAGCAGCTTGGGGTTGGACTACGAGCAGTACTTC
CASSLGLDYEQYF
>TRBV6-2/TRBV6-3|TRBJ2-5|TRBD1|.
TGTGCCAGCAGTTATCCCTGGACAGGGGGAGAAGAGACCCAGTACTTC
CASSYPWTGGEETQYF
>TRBV29-1|TRBJ1-4|.|.
TGCAGCGCCGGGCAGGTGGGGTCACCTAATGAAAAACTGTTTTTT
CSAGQVGSPNEKLFF
>TRBV5-1|TRBJ2-2|.|.
TGCGCCAGCAGCGTCAGGATGAACACCGGGGAGCTGTTTTTT
CASSVRMNTGELFF
>TRBV4-2|TRBJ1-4|.|.
TGTGCCAGCAGTTTCCAGCTGGGAGGCGGAGCAACTAATGAAAAACTGTTTTTT
CASSFQLGGGATNEKLFF
>TRBV6-4|TRBJ1-1|TRBD1|.
TGTGCCAGCAGTGACGGGACAGAAAACACTGAAGCTTTCTTT
CASSDGTENTEAFF
>TRBV5-6|TRBJ2-3|.|.
TGTGCCAGCACCGACAGGGATACGCAGTATTTT
CASTDRDTQYF
>TRBV5-5|TRBJ1-2|TRBD1|.
TGTGCCAGCAGCTTCGATTCCGGGACAGGGCGAGGCTACACCTTC
CASSFDSGTGRGYTF
>TRBV19|TRBJ1-5|.|.
TGTGCCAGTAGTATTTTTGGGGTAAGCAATCAGCCCCAGCATTTT
CASSIFGVSNQPQHF
>TRBV14|TRBJ1-6|.|.
TGTGCCAGCAGCCAAGATCTGCTGGTCCTCCACTTT
CASSQDLLVLHF
>TRBV4-1|TRBJ1-5|.|.
TGCGCCAGCAGCCGAGTTGGGGCCAGGGGAGCCAATCAGCCCCAGCATTTT
CASSRVGARGANQPQHF
>TRBV5-1|TRBJ1-5|TRBD1|.
TGCGCCAGCAGCTTGTGGACAGGGCCTAATCAGCCCCAGCATTTT
CASSLWTGPNQPQHF
>TRBV6-5|TRBJ1-1|.|.
TGTGCCAGCAGTTACCAGGTACCGAACACTGAAGCTTTCTTT
CASSYQVPNTEAFF
>TRBV5-1|TRBJ1-2|TRBD1|.
TGCGCCAGCAGCTTGGGACAGGGGGATGGCTACACCTTC
CASSLGQGDGYTF
>TRBV3-1/TRBV3-2|TRBJ2-7|.|.
TGTGCCAGCAGCCAAGTACTCTCGAACGAGCAGTACTTC
CASSQVLSNEQYF
>TRBV7-5|TRBJ1-4|.|few
TGTGCCAGAAGCTACAGGACAGGGTACCGACCAGCAACTAATGAAAAACTGTTTTTT
CARSYRTGYRPATNEKLFF
>TRBV3-1/TRBV3-2|TRBJ2-3|.|.
TGTGCCAGCAGCCAGAGAGTCACAGATACGCAGTATTTT
CASSQRVTDTQYF
>TRBV6-5|TRBJ2-1|TRBD2|.
TGTGCCAGCTGGACTAGCGGGGGCCACGAGCAGTTCTTC
CASWTSGGHEQFF
>TRBV5-6|TRBJ2-1|.|.
TGTGCCAGCAGGTTGAGGACACTCTGGGAGCAGTTCTTC
CASRLRTLWEQFF
>TRBV5-1|TRBJ1-6|TRBD1|.
TGCGCCAGCAGCGCCGGACAGGGTTATTCACCCCTCCACTTT
CASSAGQGYSPLHF
>TRBV18|TRBJ1-4|.|.
TGTGCCAGCTCCCGACTACAGGGAACCCAGGAAAAACTGTTTTTT
CASSRLQGTQEKLFF
>TRBV10-1|TRBJ2-2|.|.
TGCGCCAGCTATTTTTGGACAAGGAACACCGGGGAGCTGTTTTTT
CASYFWTRNTGELFF
>TRBV7-2|TRBJ2-5|.|.
TGTGCCAGCAGCCACGATACCCCAGAGGCGTCCCAGTACTTC
CASSHDTPEASQYF
>TRBV11-3|TRBJ1-4|.|few
TGTGCCAGCAGCTCCTCGTGGAGTGATGAAAAACTGTTTTTT
CASSSSWSDEKLFF
>TRBV28|TRBJ1-2|.|.
TGTGCCAGCAGTGTCGGGGCCTTCTATGGCTACACCTTC
CASSVGAFYGYTF
>TRBV19|TRBJ1-5|.|.
TGTGCCAGTATGGGGTATGGCGGAGGGAACCAGCCCCAGCATTTT
CASMGYGGGNQPQHF
>TRBV6-5|TRBJ1-1|.|.
TGTGCCAGCCAGGACCCCGTGATGAACACTGAAGCTTTCTTT
CASQDPVMNTEAFF
>TRBV6-5|TRBJ1-1|.|.
TGTGCCAGCAGTCGCTCTAGGTCGAACACTGAAGCTTTCTTT
CASSRSRSNTEAFF
>TRBV11-3|TRBJ1-1|.|.
TGTGCCAGCAGCTTAGACTACAGGGACACTGAAGCTTTCTTT
CASSLDYRDTEAFF
>TRBV2|TRBJ2-1|.|.
TGTGCCAGCAGTGAAGAGCCGGGCAGTGAGCAGTTCTTC
CASSEEPGSEQFF
>TRBV30|TRBJ1-1|.|.
TGTGCCTGGAGTCGAACCGTAAACACTGAAGCTTTCTTT
CAWSRTVNTEAFF
>TRBV5-6|TRBJ1-1|.|.
TGTGCCAGCAGCCCTTGGGGGGTAAGCACTGAAGCTTTCTTT
CASSPWGVSTEAFF
>TRBV6-6|TRBJ1-3|TRBD1|.
TGTGCCAGCAGTACAGGGGTGGCTGGAAACACCATATATTTT
CASSTGVAGNTIYF
>TRBV11-3|TRBJ1-3|.|.
TGTGCCAGCAGCCCGGACAGAGGAAACACCATATATTTT
CASSPDRGNTIYF
>TRBV27|TRBJ2-5|TRBD1|.
TGTGCCAGCAGTCAGGGACAGGCGGAGACCCAGTACTTC
CASSQGQAETQYF
>TRBV30|TRBJ1-4|.|.
TGTGCCTGGAGTTCCGGGACGGACGAAAAACTGTTTTTT
CAWSSGTDEKLFF
>TRBV7-9|TRBJ1-2|.|.
TGTGCCAGCAGCTTAGGGGCAGGGCTGGACTATGGCTACACCTTC
CASSLGAGLDYGYTF
>TRBV7-3|TRBJ2-1|TRBD1|.
TGTGCCAGCAGCTTAGGGGGGACAGGGTACAATGAGCAGTTCTTC
CASSLGGTGYNEQFF
>TRBV20-1|TRBJ1-1|.|.
TGCAGTGCTGGCGCAAGTGAAGCTTTCTTT
CSAGASEAFF
>TRBV6-5|TRBJ1-2|.|.
TGTGCCAGCAGTCCCCGCGTGTGGGACGATGGCTACACCTTC
CASSPRVWDDGYTF
>TRBV6-6|TRBJ1-5|.|.
TGTGCCAGCAGACCCGCAGGGGCTCTCGGTAATCAGCCCCAGCATTTT
CASRPAGALGNQPQHF
>TRBV7-9|TRBJ2-7|.|.
TGTGCCAGCAGCTTTCGGCCACCGGGACGTAGTACCCGGTTGTACGAGCAGTACTTC
CASSFRPPGRSTRLYEQYF
>TRBV28|TRBJ2-1|.|.
TGTGCCAGCAGTGAGAATTCCTACAATGAGCAGTTCTTC
CASSENSYNEQFF
>TRBV24-1|TRBJ1-5|.|.
TGTGCCACCAGTGCCCAAGGGGGTCAGCCCCAGCATTTT
CATSAQGGQPQHF
>TRBV19|TRBJ2-2|TRBD2|.
TGTGCCAGTAGTATAAAGCGGGGGGGCCGATCCGGGGAGCTGTTTTTT
CASSIKRGGRSGELFF
>TRBV20-1|TRBJ1-2|.|.
TGCAGTGCCCAATATGGCTACACCTTC
CSAQYGYTF
>TRBV11-2|TRBJ1-1|.|.
TGTGCCAGCAGCTTAGGTCAGGCAGTCCATGAAGCTTTCTTT
CASSLGQAVHEAFF
>TRBV6-5|TRBJ1-6|.|.
TGTGCCAGCAGTTACCGGACAGCCTCTGGGGCACCCCTCCACTTT
CASSYRTASGAPLHF
>TRBV30|TRBJ2-7|.|.
TGTGCCTGGAGCCACCACTACGAGCAGTACTTC
CAWSHHYEQYF
>TRBV6-5|TRBJ2-7|.|.
TGTGCCAGCAGCCCACAGGGGACTACCTACGAGCAGTACTTC
CASSPQGTTYEQYF
>TRBV6-2/TRBV6-3|TRBJ1-4|.|.
TGTGCCAGCAGTTACTCGTTTTGGCAGGATAATGAAAAACTGTTTTTT
CASSYSFWQDNEKLFF
>TRBV4-2|TRBJ2-1|.|.
TGTGCCAGCAGCCCGTTGACTAGCAATGAGCAGTTCTTC
CASSPLTSNEQFF